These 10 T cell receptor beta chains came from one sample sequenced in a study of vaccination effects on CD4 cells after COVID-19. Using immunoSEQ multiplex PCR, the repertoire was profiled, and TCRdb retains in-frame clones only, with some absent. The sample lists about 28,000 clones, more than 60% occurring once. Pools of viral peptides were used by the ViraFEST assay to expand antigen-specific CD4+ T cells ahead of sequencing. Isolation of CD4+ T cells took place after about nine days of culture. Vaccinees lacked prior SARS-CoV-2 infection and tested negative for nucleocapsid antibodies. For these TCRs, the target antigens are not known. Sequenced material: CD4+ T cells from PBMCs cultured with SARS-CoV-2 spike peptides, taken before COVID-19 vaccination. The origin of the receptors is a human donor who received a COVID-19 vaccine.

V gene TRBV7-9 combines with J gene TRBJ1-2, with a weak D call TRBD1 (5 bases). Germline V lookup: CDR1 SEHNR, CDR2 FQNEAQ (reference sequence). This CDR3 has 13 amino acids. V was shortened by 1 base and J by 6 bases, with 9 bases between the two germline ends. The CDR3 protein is CASSLEGTHGYTF. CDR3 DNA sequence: TGTGCCAGCAGCTTAGAGGGGACCCATGGCTACACCTTC.

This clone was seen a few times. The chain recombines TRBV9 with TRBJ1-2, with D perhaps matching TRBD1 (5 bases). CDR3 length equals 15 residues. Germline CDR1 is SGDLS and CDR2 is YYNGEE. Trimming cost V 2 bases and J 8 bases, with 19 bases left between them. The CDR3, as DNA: TGTGCCAGCAGCGTTGGGACCTCGCCCAAGATCGGCTACACCTTC. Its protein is CASSVGTSPKIGYTF.

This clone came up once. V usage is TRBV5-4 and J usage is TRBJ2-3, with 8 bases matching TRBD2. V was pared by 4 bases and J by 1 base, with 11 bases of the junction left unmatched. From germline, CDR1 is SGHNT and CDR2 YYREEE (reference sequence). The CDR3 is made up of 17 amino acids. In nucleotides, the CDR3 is TGTGCCAGCAGCCCCGCGGGTTTGCGGGGGGGCACAGATACGCAGTATTTT. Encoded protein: CASSPAGLRGGTDTQYF.

The CDR3, as DNA: TGTGCCACCGGACTCGGAGGTAGCGGGGCGGGAGATACGCAGTATTTT. Translation: CATGLGGSGAGDTQYF. The chain is built from TRBV24-1 and TRBJ2-3; TRBD2 matches at 8 bases. CDR3 length: 16 residues. Germline trimming cut 9 bases from V and 5 bases from J; bases unmatched to any gene: 15. The germline V gene encodes CDR1 KGHDR and CDR2 SFDVKD.

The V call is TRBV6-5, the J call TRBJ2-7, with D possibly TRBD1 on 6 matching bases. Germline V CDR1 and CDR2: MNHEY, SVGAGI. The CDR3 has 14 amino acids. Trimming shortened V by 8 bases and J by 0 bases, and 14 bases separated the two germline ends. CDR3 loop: CASGLGASSYEQYF. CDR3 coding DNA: TGTGCCAGCGGCTTGGGGGCAAGCTCCTACGAGCAGTACTTC.

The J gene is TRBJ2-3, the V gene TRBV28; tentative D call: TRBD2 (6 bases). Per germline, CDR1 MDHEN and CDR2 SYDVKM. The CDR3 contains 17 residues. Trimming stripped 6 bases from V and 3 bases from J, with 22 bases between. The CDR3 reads CASSLPGGLSSTDTQYF. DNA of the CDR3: TGTGCCAGCAGCTTACCCGGGGGATTAAGTAGTACAGATACGCAGTATTTT.

The CDR3 loop is CASSLSGGGLSGNTIYF. The CDR3 nucleotides read TGTGCCAGCAGTTTATCGGGGGGGGGTCTCTCTGGAAACACCATATATTTT. The J gene is TRBJ1-3, the V gene TRBV27; D might be TRBD1 (5 bases). V was pared by 0 bases and J by 0 bases, with 12 bases between. Germline lookup yields CDR1 MNHEY and CDR2 SMNVEV (reference sequence). This CDR3 has 17 residues.

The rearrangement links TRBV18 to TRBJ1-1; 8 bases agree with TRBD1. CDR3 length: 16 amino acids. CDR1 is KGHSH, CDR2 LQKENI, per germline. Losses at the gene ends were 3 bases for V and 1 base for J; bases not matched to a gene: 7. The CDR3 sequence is CASSPLWDRRNTEAFF. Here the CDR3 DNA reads TGTGCCAGCTCACCCCTTTGGGACAGGAGGAACACTGAAGCTTTCTTT.

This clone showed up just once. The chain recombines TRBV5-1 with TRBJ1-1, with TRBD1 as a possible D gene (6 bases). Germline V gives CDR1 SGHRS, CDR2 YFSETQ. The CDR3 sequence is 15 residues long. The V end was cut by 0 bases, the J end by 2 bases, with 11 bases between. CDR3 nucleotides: TGCGCCAGCAGCTTGGAGATACAGGGAAACACTGAAGCTTTCTTT. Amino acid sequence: CASSLEIQGNTEAFF.

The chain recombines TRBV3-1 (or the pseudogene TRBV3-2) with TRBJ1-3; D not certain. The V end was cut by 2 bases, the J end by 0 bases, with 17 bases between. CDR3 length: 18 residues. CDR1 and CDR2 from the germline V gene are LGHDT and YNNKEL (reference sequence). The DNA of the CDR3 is TGTGCCAGCAGCCAACGCCCCGTTGGAACCGCCTCTGGAAACACCATATATTTT. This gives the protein CASSQRPVGTASGNTIYF.